Below, 12 T cell receptor beta chains from the same sample are listed, as sequenced in a study of beta chain features in type 1 diabetes. No antigen has been identified for these receptors. The whole isolated RNA underwent reverse transcription, so sequencing captured expressed TCRB transcripts. Produced via immunoSEQ multiplex PCR; TCRdb's table is partial and in-frame only. The sample gives approximately 280,000 clones, approximately 16% of which show up once; roughly 0.015% is in the top ten. Regarding the study as a whole: Within each of all four CD4+ subsets, Type 1 diabetes patients had TCRB CDR3s that were moderately but significantly shorter.

The sequenced material came from naive CD4+ T cells from blood. The receptors originated from a man between 18 and 29 years old with type 1 diabetes.

The genes are TRBV5-5 and TRBJ1-5; 7 bases fit TRBD1. The ends lost 4 bases at V and 5 bases at J; junction bases unmatched: 6. Germline CDR1 SGHKS, CDR2 YYEKEE (reference sequence). The CDR3 extends over 14 amino acids. CDR3 in DNA: TGTGCCAGCAGCGTAGGGACAGATTATCAGCCCCAGCATTTT. Amino acids: CASSVGTDYQPQHF.

This clone was counted between two and nine times. The chain combines TRBV5-1 with TRBJ2-2; 9 bases map to TRBD1. Trimming at V came to 0 bases and at J to 6 bases, leaving 0 bases not matched to a gene. Germline V gene lookup returns CDR1 SGHRS and CDR2 YFSETQ. The CDR3 spans 14 residues. As DNA, the CDR3 is TGCGCCAGCAGCTTGGGACAGGGGGCCGGGGAGCTGTTTTTT. It codes for CASSLGQGAGELFF.

The chain has TRBV6-4 and TRBJ1-1; TRBD1 matches at 8 bases. V lost 6 bases and J lost 6; bases outside the gene matches: 9. This CDR3 is built from 14 residues. Germline V lookup: CDR1 MRHNA, CDR2 SNTAGT. CDR3: CASRPRTGSAEAFF. The CDR3 region has the DNA TGTGCCAGCAGGCCAAGGACAGGGTCCGCTGAAGCTTTCTTT.

For the CDR3, the DNA is TGTGCCTGGAGCGGCGACAGGGGGAGCTCCTACGAGCAGTACTTC. It yields the protein CAWSGDRGSSYEQYF. The chain recombines TRBV30 with TRBJ2-5; 9 bases agree with TRBD1. The assigned J gene may be wrong: the sequence end matches TRBJ2-7 better. Germline-derived CDR1 and CDR2 are GTSNPN and SVGIG (reference sequence). CDR3 length equals 15 residues.

The chain joins TRBV2 to TRBJ2-7, with 8 bases aligning to TRBD2. V trimming: 7 bases; J trimming: 3 bases; junction bases outside the gene matches: 8. Germline lookup yields CDR1 SNHLY and CDR2 FYNNEI. This CDR3 spans 14 amino acids. The CDR3 reads CASIGRAGGYEQYF. In nucleotides, the CDR3 is TGTGCCAGCATCGGGCGCGCGGGGGGCTACGAGCAGTACTTC.

The CDR3 protein is CAWRGATTQYF. As DNA, the CDR3 is TGTGCCTGGAGGGGGGCTACGACCCAGTACTTC. V usage is TRBV30 and J usage is TRBJ2-5; tentative D call: TRBD1 (6 bases). The CDR3 loop spans 11 amino acids. V dropped 3 bases and J dropped 7 bases, with 9 bases sitting between them. Germline CDR1 GTSNPN, CDR2 SVGIG (reference sequence).

The chain couples TRBV9 to TRBJ2-5; TRBD2 is a possible D gene (5 bases). Germline V gene lookup returns CDR1 SGDLS and CDR2 YYNGEE. With 0 bases removed from V and 5 bases from J, the gap between germline ends came to 11 bases. This CDR3 region has 14 residues. This CDR3 is CASSVGTDVETQYF. The CDR3 DNA is TGTGCCAGCAGCGTAGGGACTGACGTGGAGACCCAGTACTTC. The full variable domain, completed using reference TRBV9 and TRBJ2-5, is DSGVTQTPKHLITATGQRVTLRCSPRSGDLSVYWYQQSLDQGLQFLIQYYNGEERAKGNILERFSAQQFPDLHSELNLSSLELGDSALYFCASSVGTDVETQYFGPGTRLLVL.

The CDR3 DNA follows: TGTGCCAGCAGTGAAGCCAGGGTTGGGGTAGGTCAGCCCCAGCATTTT. It is translated as CASSEARVGVGQPQHF. The rearrangement joins TRBV2 to TRBJ1-5; a possible D gene is TRBD1 (5 bases). V gave up 0 bases and J gave up 6 bases, with 15 bases separating them. CDR1 SNHLY and CDR2 FYNNEI come from the germline V gene. The CDR3 spans 16 residues. The full variable domain, completed using reference TRBV2 and TRBJ1-5, is EPEVTQTPSHQVTQMGQEVILRCVPISNHLYFYWYRQILGQKVEFLVSFYNNEISEKSEIFDDQFSVERPDGSNFTLKIRSTKLEDSAMYFCASSEARVGVGQPQHFGDGTRLSIL.

The sample holds a few counts of this clone. This same CDR3 is encoded by further DNA sequences in the sample. The chain is built from TRBV28 and TRBJ2-7, with a possible D match to TRBD2 (5 bases). The CDR3 is made up of 12 amino acids. V lost 5 bases, J lost 2 bases, and 7 bases lay in between. The V gene's germline CDR1 is MDHEN and CDR2 SYDVKM. CDR3 in DNA: TGTGCCAGCAGTGGCGGGCCCTACGAGCAGTACTTC. This encodes CASSGGPYEQYF.

V gene TRBV28 combines with J gene TRBJ2-3, with 9 bases identical to TRBD1. Germline trimming cut 5 bases from V and 4 bases from J; bases unmatched to any gene: 7. Germline assignment: CDR1 MDHEN and CDR2 SYDVKM. The CDR3 totals 15 residues. This CDR3 is CASSRTGAKPDTQYF. DNA for the CDR3: TGTGCCAGCAGTCGGACAGGGGCGAAACCAGATACGCAGTATTTT.

There are a few counts of this clone. The gene calls are TRBV5-1 and TRBJ2-7; D not resolved. The germline gives CDR1 SGHRS, CDR2 YFSETQ. V was pared by 0 bases and J by 2 bases, with 12 bases between. The CDR3 covers 15 residues. The CDR3 sequence is CASSLGQSFTYEQYF. CDR3 bases: TGCGCCAGCAGCTTGGGGCAGTCTTTTACCTACGAGCAGTACTTC.

The CDR3 reads CASSLGTGALTGELFF. Here the CDR3 DNA reads TGCGCCAGCAGCTTGGGGACAGGGGCGCTCACCGGGGAGCTGTTTTTT. V and J are TRBV5-1 and TRBJ2-2; 9 bases line up with TRBD1. Looked up from germline, CDR1 is SGHRS and CDR2 is YFSETQ. The CDR3 extends over 16 amino acids. Losses at the gene ends were 0 bases for V and 4 bases for J; bases not matched to a gene: 4.